These 10 T cell receptor beta chains share one sample of origin, sequenced in a study of blood T cell repertoires in COVID-19. The repertoire was sequenced with immunoSEQ multiplex PCR; TCRdb's copy has only in-frame clones and lacks some. The table includes some 410,000 clones, approximately 87% detected once. Sequencing was done on a sample of PBMCs or T cells enriched from blood (not recorded which). These receptors all stem from a woman in her twenties or thirties with acute COVID-19.

V gene TRBV27 combines with J gene TRBJ1-2, with a possible D match to TRBD1 (5 bases). V lost 2 bases and J lost 0, with 10 bases in between. CDR3 length: 15 residues. Germline V gene data show CDR1 as MNHEY and CDR2 as SMNVEV (reference sequence). The CDR3 sequence: CASSLGGTPNYGYTF. The CDR3, as DNA: TGTGCCAGCAGTTTAGGCGGGACGCCTAACTATGGCTACACCTTC.

This chain uses TRBV27 with TRBJ2-7, with 9 bases fitting TRBD1. The CDR3 extends over 17 amino acids. Germline V lookup: CDR1 MNHEY, CDR2 SMNVEV (reference sequence). The ends lost 6 bases at V and 3 bases at J; junction bases unmatched: 15. DNA of the CDR3: TGTGCCAGCAGCCTTAAGATTCCGGGACAGGGCCACTACGAGCAGTACTTC. Protein product: CASSLKIPGQGHYEQYF.

Only one count was recorded for this clone. The rearrangement links TRBV7-3 to TRBJ1-1, with D possibly matching TRBD1 (5 bases). Germline lookup yields CDR1 SGHTA and CDR2 FQGTGA. Trimming removed 0 bases at V and 0 bases at J, with 8 bases between. The CDR3 runs 15 residues. In nucleotides, the CDR3 is TGTGCCAGCAGCTTAACGACAGTGATGAACACTGAAGCTTTCTTT. This gives the protein CASSLTTVMNTEAFF.

The rearrangement joins TRBV6-1 to TRBJ2-2; D is uncertain. From germline, CDR1 is MNHNS and CDR2 SASEGT. There are 14 residues in the CDR3. V dropped 6 bases and J dropped 2 bases, with 10 bases sitting between them. The DNA for the CDR3 is TGTGCCAGCAGGGCCGGAGAAAACACCGGGGAGCTGTTTTTT. Translation gives CASRAGENTGELFF.

The V call is TRBV28, the J call TRBJ1-1; 10 bases map to TRBD1. The germline CDR1 and CDR2 sequences are MDHEN and SYDVKM. The J segment lost 5 bases and the V segment lost 4 bases, leaving 7 bases of the junction unmatched. There are 15 residues in the CDR3. The CDR3 nucleotides read TGTGCCAGCAGTTCTACCGGGACAGGGGTTACTGAAGCTTTCTTT. Translated: CASSSTGTGVTEAFF.

The chain couples TRBV5-1 to TRBJ1-5, with D uncertain. V was shortened by 0 bases and J by 0 bases, with 10 bases between the two germline ends. CDR1 and CDR2 from the germline V gene are SGHRS and YFSETQ. CDR3 length: 16 residues. CDR3 sequence (DNA): TGCGCCAGCAGCTTGGATGGCGGGAATAGCAATCAGCCCCAGCATTTT. It specifies CASSLDGGNSNQPQHF. The variable domain in full, completed from reference TRBV5-1 and TRBJ1-5, reads KAGVTQTPRYLIKTRGQQVTLSCSPISGHRSVSWYQQTPGQGLQFLFEYFSETQRNKGNFPGRFSGRQFSNSRSEMNVSTLELGDSALYLCASSLDGGNSNQPQHFGDGTRLSIL.

The rearrangement uses TRBV29-1 and TRBJ2-3; no clear D. This CDR3 is 11 amino acids long. Germline V gene sequence: CDR1 SQVTM, CDR2 ANQGSEA. V was pared by 6 bases and J by 3 bases, with 7 bases between. CDR3 coding DNA: TGCAGCGTAGACTCAACAGATACGCAGTATTTT. Amino acid sequence: CSVDSTDTQYF.

The chain has TRBV5-6 and TRBJ2-5, with D tentatively TRBD2 (6 bases). Trimming cost V 4 bases and J 5 bases, with 15 bases left between them. This CDR3 spans 14 amino acids. The germline CDR1 and CDR2 sequences are SGHDT and YYEEEE. CDR3 residues: CASSRHGGMETQYF. CDR3 bases: TGTGCCAGCAGCCGCCACGGGGGAATGGAGACCCAGTACTTC. Full variable domain (outside the CDR3, taken from reference TRBV5-6 and TRBJ2-5): DAGVTQSPTHLIKTRGQQVTLRCSPKSGHDTVSWYQQALGQGPQFIFQYYEEEERQRGNFPDRFSGHQFPNYSSELNVNALLLGDSALYLCASSRHGGMETQYFGPGTRLLVL.

The rearrangement joins TRBV6-1 to TRBJ2-5, with 12 bases lining up with TRBD2. This CDR3 is 19 amino acids long. V shed 2 bases, J shed 4 bases, and the junction held 14 bases outside the gene matches. The germline V gene encodes CDR1 MNHNS and CDR2 SASEGT. CDR3: CASSESGFSSGGARETQYF. CDR3 sequence (DNA): TGTGCCAGCAGTGAATCCGGCTTCTCTAGCGGGGGGGCCCGAGAGACCCAGTACTTC.

V gene TRBV20-1 combines with J gene TRBJ1-2; D is ambiguous. Germline V lookup: CDR1 DFQATT, CDR2 SNEGSKA (reference sequence). This CDR3 region has 18 residues. Trimming shortened V by 3 bases and J by 0 bases, and 23 bases separated the two germline ends. CDR3 region: CSASWLGSPKPSNYGYTF. The CDR3 nucleotides are TGCAGTGCTAGTTGGTTGGGCAGTCCAAAACCGTCTAACTATGGCTACACCTTC.